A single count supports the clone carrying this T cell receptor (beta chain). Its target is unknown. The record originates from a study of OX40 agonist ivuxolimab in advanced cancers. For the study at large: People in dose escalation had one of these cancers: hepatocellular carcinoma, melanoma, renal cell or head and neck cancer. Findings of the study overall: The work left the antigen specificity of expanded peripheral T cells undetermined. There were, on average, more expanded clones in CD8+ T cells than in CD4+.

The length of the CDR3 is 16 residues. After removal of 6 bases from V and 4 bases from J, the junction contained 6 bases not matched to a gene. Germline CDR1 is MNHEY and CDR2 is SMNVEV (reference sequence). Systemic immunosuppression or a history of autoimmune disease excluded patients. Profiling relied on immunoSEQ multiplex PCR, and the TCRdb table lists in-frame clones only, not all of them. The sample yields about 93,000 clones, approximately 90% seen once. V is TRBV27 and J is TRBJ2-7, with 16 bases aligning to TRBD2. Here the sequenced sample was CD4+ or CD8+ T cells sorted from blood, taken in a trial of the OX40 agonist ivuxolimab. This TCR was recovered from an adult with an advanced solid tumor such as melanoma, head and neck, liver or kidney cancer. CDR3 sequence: CASRKGTSGGVYEQYF. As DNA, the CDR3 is TGTGCCAGCAGAAAGGGGACTAGCGGGGGGGTATACGAGCAGTACTTC.